These 11 T cell receptor beta chains were sequenced from one sample in a study of immune evolution from preneoplasia to lung adenocarcinoma. Repertoires were generated with immunoSEQ multiplex PCR, while TCRdb's copy carries only in-frame clones and drops some. The sample yields about 21,000 clones, less than 80% seen once. Sequences were obtained from FFPE invasive lung adenocarcinoma tissue. The source of these receptors is a person aged 55 to 75 with lung adenocarcinoma.

The rearrangement uses TRBV7-3 and TRBJ2-3; D is possibly TRBD2 (5 bases). Germline values: CDR1 SGHTA, CDR2 FQGTGA. This CDR3 has 14 residues. Trimming took off 2 bases at V and 8 bases at J, with 14 bases between the two ends. The CDR3 region has the DNA TGTGCCAGCAGCTTAGGAGGTTGGGCCGGTACGCAGTATTTT. As protein: CASSLGGWAGTQYF.

This clone was observed a handful of times. The chain uses TRBV28 and TRBJ1-1; a possible D gene is TRBD1 (5 bases). The CDR3 loop spans 15 amino acids. V was clipped by 8 bases and J by 1 base, with 17 bases between them. The germline V gene has CDR1 MDHEN and CDR2 SYDVKM. In DNA, the CDR3 is TGTGCCAGCGGGGAACAGGCTGGTGGGAACACTGAAGCTTTCTTT. Its translation: CASGEQAGGNTEAFF.

The V call is TRBV5-5, the J call TRBJ2-5; 10 bases line up with TRBD2. Unmatched junction bases numbered 3, after V lost 6 bases and J lost 4 bases. The germline V gene has CDR1 SGHKS and CDR2 YYEKEE (reference sequence). This CDR3 comprises 13 residues. The CDR3 nucleotides read TGTGCCAGCAACCGACTAGCGGGAGAGACCCAGTACTTC. Protein product: CASNRLAGETQYF.

The rearrangement uses TRBV2 and TRBJ1-5; no clear D gene. The CDR3 loop spans 13 amino acids. The ends were cut back, 4 bases at V and 1 base at J, with 5 bases in the middle. The germline V gene has CDR1 SNHLY and CDR2 FYNNEI. CDR3 nucleotide sequence: TGTGCCAGCAGTGTCGACAGCAATCAGCCCCAGCATTTT. It is translated as CASSVDSNQPQHF.

V is TRBV9 and J is TRBJ2-5; possible D gene TRBD2, 7 bases. Germline values: CDR1 SGDLS, CDR2 YYNGEE. The CDR3 length is 14 residues. V lost 4 bases, J lost 5 bases, and 15 bases lay in between. The CDR3 is CASSPRGGGETQYF. CDR3 in DNA: TGTGCCAGCAGCCCGAGGGGAGGGGGGGAGACCCAGTACTTC.

There are a few counts of this clone. The chain is built from TRBV7-2 and TRBJ1-5; a weak D match, TRBD1 (5 bases). The CDR3 is 12 amino acids. Germline V gene lookup returns CDR1 SGHTA and CDR2 FQGNSA. V lost 4 bases, J lost 6 bases, and 7 bases lay in between. The CDR3: CASSWGGQPQHF. The DNA of the CDR3 is TGTGCCAGCAGCTGGGGGGGTCAGCCCCAGCATTTT.

The rearrangement joins TRBV11-2 to TRBJ2-7; TRBD2 aligns across 14 bases. The CDR3 sequence is 17 residues long. V lost 0 bases and J lost 5; bases outside the gene matches: 6. Germline CDR1 reads SGHAT; CDR2 reads FQNNGV. DNA for the CDR3: TGTGCCAGCAGCTTAGATGCCGGGACTAGCGGGAGCCACGAGCAGTACTTC. Translation gives CASSLDAGTSGSHEQYF.

This chain uses TRBV28 with TRBJ1-2; a possible D gene is TRBD1 (5 bases). CDR3 length: 13 amino acids. CDR1 and CDR2 from the germline V gene are MDHEN and SYDVKM. V was trimmed by 2 bases and J by 5 bases, leaving 9 bases between them. The CDR3 bases are TGTGCCAGCAGTTTACAGGGCCCTTATGGCTACACCTTC. Translating gives CASSLQGPYGYTF.

This clone is categorized as medium-sized. The chain is built from TRBV28 and TRBJ2-7; 7 positions agree with TRBD1. In germline, CDR1 is MDHEN, CDR2 SYDVKM. The CDR3 spans 15 residues. J gave up 0 bases and V 6 bases, and 8 bases lay outside the gene matches. The CDR3 region is CASRSLQGLSYEQYF. In DNA, the CDR3 is TGTGCCAGCAGATCCTTACAGGGGCTCTCCTACGAGCAGTACTTC.

The chain recombines TRBV11-2 with TRBJ2-5; TRBD2 matches at 8 bases. CDR3 length: 16 amino acids. The V and J ends lost 5 bases and 7 bases, in that order; junction bases with no gene match: 15. The germline gives CDR1 SGHAT, CDR2 FQNNGV. The DNA for the CDR3 is TGTGCCAGCAGCCCCGGGTCTTTAGCGGGGAGGGGGACCCAGTACTTC. This gives the protein CASSPGSLAGRGTQYF.

The chain is built from TRBV18 and TRBJ1-5; 11 bases fit TRBD1. After removal of 1 base from V and 7 bases from J, the junction contained 3 bases not matched to a gene. Germline V gene sequence: CDR1 KGHSH, CDR2 LQKENI. The CDR3 runs 15 residues. The CDR3: CASSPLGQGAQPQHF. The CDR3 DNA is TGTGCCAGCTCACCACTAGGACAGGGGGCCCAGCCCCAGCATTTT.